A single sample is the source of the 7 T cell receptor beta chains below, sequenced in a study of shared clonotypes between healthy human individuals. Repertoires were generated with immunoSEQ multiplex PCR, while TCRdb's copy carries only in-frame clones and drops some. Among 2.3 million or so clones, 85% to 95% were seen once, and the ten largest hold 0.35% to 0.5%. Sequenced sample: naive CD4+ T cells from PBMCs. The subset here: CD45RA+ positively selected. These receptors were taken from a man younger than 30 in good health. Some clones in this sample may be carry-over from other donors' samples.

The chain is built from TRBV16 and TRBJ1-5; 7 nucleotides agree with TRBD1. This CDR3 contains 15 residues. J was trimmed by 6 bases and V by 0 bases; bases with no gene match: 5. CDR1 KGHSY and CDR2 FQNENV come from the germline V gene. CDR3 sequence reads: CASSQSQQGRQPQHF. The CDR3 DNA reads TGTGCCAGCAGCCAATCGCAACAGGGGCGTCAGCCCCAGCATTTT.

The chain combines TRBV7-2 with TRBJ2-3, with D possibly TRBD1 on 5 matching bases. Looked up from germline, CDR1 is SGHTA and CDR2 is FQGNSA. The CDR3 is 15 residues long. Trimming removed 7 bases at V and 2 bases at J, with 16 bases between. CDR3 protein: CASTAWAGNTDTQYF. CDR3 DNA: TGTGCCAGCACTGCCTGGGCAGGGAACACAGATACGCAGTATTTT.

This clone showed up just once. The chain employs TRBV4-2 and TRBJ2-4; 12 positions agree with TRBD2. Germline CDR1 LGHNA, CDR2 YNFKEQ. Trimming at V came to 0 bases and at J to 8 bases, leaving 8 bases not matched to a gene. The CDR3 covers 17 residues. CDR3 residues: CASSQDPASGRGDIQYF. The CDR3 DNA is TGTGCCAGCAGCCAAGATCCGGCTAGCGGGAGGGGGGACATTCAGTACTTC.

The J gene is TRBJ2-3, the V gene TRBV19; 9 bases are shared with TRBD2. The CDR3 totals 14 residues. Trimming removed 2 bases from V and 6 bases from J; junction bases left unmatched: 3. Germline CDR1 and CDR2: LNHDA and SQIVND (reference sequence). CDR3 protein: CASSILAGRDTQYF. The CDR3 bases are TGTGCCAGTAGTATACTAGCGGGAAGGGATACGCAGTATTTT.

Turning to this clone: The sample holds other DNA sequences that translate to the same CDR3. This chain joins TRBV5-1 and TRBJ2-3; D is uncertain. Trimming took 0 bases from V and 0 from J, leaving 8 bases between them. The CDR3 runs 15 residues. Per germline, CDR1 SGHRS and CDR2 YFSETQ. The CDR3 bases are TGCGCCAGCAGCTTGGGGGCAGCTAGCACAGATACGCAGTATTTT. This encodes CASSLGAASTDTQYF.

This rearrangement joins TRBV7-6 to TRBJ2-5, with 7 bases that match TRBD2. Germline lookup yields CDR1 SGHVS and CDR2 FNYEAQ. This CDR3 region has 12 residues. The V and J ends lost 1 base and 7 bases, in that order; junction bases with no gene match: 0. The CDR3 sequence is CASSLGGGTQYF. The CDR3 region has the DNA TGTGCCAGCAGCTTAGGGGGGGGGACCCAGTACTTC.

This clone occurred once. Other DNA sequences in the sample encode the same CDR3. The V call is TRBV5-6, the J call TRBJ2-7, with D unclear. The CDR3 consists of 11 residues. Trimming removed 0 bases at V and 4 bases at J, with 2 bases between. Per germline, CDR1 SGHDT and CDR2 YYEEEE. The CDR3 DNA sequence: TGTGCCAGCAGCTTGGCTTACGAGCAGTACTTC. As protein: CASSLAYEQYF.